This T cell receptor (beta chain) was identified in a study of blood T cell repertoires in COVID-19. Study background: Italy, Spain and the United States were the sources of the convalescent and acute COVID-19 samples. From T cells, B-cell-depleted T cells, or PBMCs came the material, which was cDNA or gDNA.

Original processing notes: Estimation of nucleated cell counts relied on the amplification of reference gene primers. Generated by immunoSEQ multiplex PCR, the TCRdb table keeps only in-frame clones and is missing some. V and J calls and clone size follow that table, whereas D and trimming were derived from the DNA. In the table there are roughly 260,000 clones, approximately 90% of which are singletons. To note about this clone: A read error may produce the germline difference seen at one junction end.

This CDR3 contains 13 residues. Germline CDR1 and CDR2: LGHNT and FRNRAP. The material sequenced was peripheral blood. The chain uses TRBV12-5 and TRBJ1-2; 8 nucleotides match TRBD1. The clonotype comes from a woman between 35 and 50 years old with acute or convalescent COVID-19. The DNA of the CDR3 is TGTGCTAGTGGTTCCCCAATGACAGGGGATAGATCCTTC. This gives the protein CASGSPMTGDRSF.